The 29 T cell receptor beta chains listed next were all sequenced from one sample in a study of identical twins. TCRdb re-called the 5' RACE reads through MiXCR, storing one row per CDR3 protein. Among roughly 690,000 distinct CDR3 sequences, less than 25% were seen once, and the ten largest hold around 4.5%. Another study also made use of these data, one on T cells expressing NK-cell markers.

What was sequenced was PBMCs. These receptors all come from a woman aged 18-35 years in good health.

This clonotype was observed a few times. The chain is built from TRBV12-3 or TRBV12-4 and TRBJ2-1; tentative D call: TRBD2 (5 bases). V was clipped by 5 bases and J by 9 bases, with 17 bases between them. The CDR3 is made up of 14 amino acids. The CDR3 DNA reads TGTGCCAGCAGTCTCTACCGGGATACAAGTGAGCAGTTCTTC. This codes for CASSLYRDTSEQFF.

V usage is TRBV5-4 and J usage is TRBJ2-1; D is perhaps TRBD2 (7 bases). Trimming left V 3 bases short and J 3 bases short, with 13 bases between. The CDR3 consists of 15 residues. Germline V gives CDR1 SGHNT, CDR2 YYREEE (reference sequence). CDR3 sequence: CASSSRGAGYNEQFF. In DNA form, the CDR3 reads TGTGCCAGCAGCTCCCGGGGGGCGGGCTACAATGAGCAGTTCTTC.

This chain links TRBV5-1 with TRBJ2-3, with 11 bases lining up with TRBD2. The ends lost 0 bases at V and 2 bases at J; junction bases unmatched: 5. CDR1 is SGHRS and CDR2 is YFSETQ in the germline V gene. The CDR3 totals 17 residues. Written as DNA, the CDR3 is TGCGCCAGCAGCTTGGGGGGGACTAGCGGCTCCACAGATACGCAGTATTTT. This encodes CASSLGGTSGSTDTQYF.

The CDR3 DNA reads as TGTGCCAGCAGTTTGATAGCGGACTCCTACAATGAGCAGTTCTTC. Translation: CASSLIADSYNEQFF. V gene TRBV12-3 or TRBV12-4 combines with J gene TRBJ2-1; tentatively, D is TRBD2 (6 bases). The CDR3 runs to 15 residues. V lost 3 bases, J lost 0 bases, and 9 bases lay in between.

In this sample, this clonotype turned up many times. The chain links TRBV29-1 to TRBJ2-1; D perhaps matches TRBD1 (7 bases). V dropped 2 bases and J dropped 5 bases, with 16 bases sitting between them. The CDR3 loop spans 15 amino acids. The germline gives CDR1 SQVTM, CDR2 ANQGSEA. This CDR3 is CSVEKVAGGNNEQFF. CDR3 DNA sequence: TGCAGCGTTGAAAAAGTGGCAGGGGGGAACAATGAGCAGTTCTTC.

This sequence joins TRBV15 and TRBJ2-1; 7 bases are a match to TRBD1. The CDR3 consists of 15 residues. Germline trimming cut 1 base from V and 7 bases from J; bases unmatched to any gene: 7. Per germline, CDR1 LNHNV and CDR2 YYDKDF (reference sequence). Here the CDR3 reads CATSRAGGAGNEQFF. CDR3 sequence (DNA): TGTGCCACCAGCAGAGCAGGGGGAGCCGGAAATGAGCAGTTCTTC.

There are a few counts of this clonotype. The genes are TRBV12-3 or TRBV12-4 and TRBJ2-3; the match to TRBD2 covers 8 bases. Losses at the gene ends were 3 bases for V and 0 bases for J; bases not matched to a gene: 11. The CDR3 covers 18 residues. CDR3 loop: CASSLLAGTLSSTDTQYF. Written as DNA, the CDR3 is TGTGCCAGCAGTTTGTTAGCGGGGACCCTGTCTAGCACAGATACGCAGTATTTT.

In this sample, this clonotype turned up many times. The CDR3, as DNA: TGCAGTGCTAGATCAGCTGGGAGCATTAACTATGGCTACACCTTC. It is translated as CSARSAGSINYGYTF. The chain has TRBV20-1 and TRBJ1-2, with no clear D. Between the trimmed V and J ends, which lost 2 bases and 1 base, there was a span of 14 bases. Per germline, CDR1 DFQATT and CDR2 SNEGSKA (reference sequence). The CDR3 length is 15 residues.

There are a few counts of this clonotype. This chain connects TRBV6-5 to TRBJ2-1; 7 nucleotides line up with TRBD2. The CDR3 totals 16 residues. V lost 4 bases, J lost 8 bases, and 14 bases stayed unmatched. Germline loops: CDR1 MNHEY, CDR2 SVGAGI. CDR3 region: CASSSRRGGRNDEQFF. CDR3 sequence (DNA): TGTGCCAGCAGTTCCCGGAGGGGCGGGAGAAATGATGAGCAGTTCTTC.

This clonotype came up many times. This sequence joins TRBV12-3 or TRBV12-4 and TRBJ2-3; 9 bases align to TRBD2. With 2 bases clipped from V and 0 bases from J, the junction kept 6 bases outside the gene matches. The CDR3 is 17 residues long. The CDR3 region has the DNA TGTGCCAGCAGTTTACTAATCCTAGCGGGAAGCACAGATACGCAGTATTTT. It is translated as CASSLLILAGSTDTQYF.

The gene calls are TRBV10-3 and TRBJ2-7; TRBD2 agrees at 12 bases. This CDR3 spans 14 amino acids. The V segment lost 8 bases and the J segment 6 bases; nucleotides outside the gene matches: 8. CDR1 and CDR2 (germline): ENHRY, SYGVKD. Written as DNA, the CDR3 is TGTGCCATCCGACTAGCGGGAGCGGTGAGCGAGCAGTACTTC. Translation: CAIRLAGAVSEQYF.

V usage is TRBV29-1 and J usage is TRBJ1-2; D not resolved. This CDR3 comprises 13 residues. Between the trimmed V and J ends, which lost 5 bases and 2 bases, there was a span of 12 bases. Germline CDR1 is SQVTM and CDR2 is ANQGSEA. The chain's CDR3 is CSVSFRQNYGYTF. In nucleotides, the CDR3 is TGCAGCGTTAGTTTTCGCCAGAACTATGGCTACACCTTC.

In this sample, this clonotype turned up a few times. The chain couples TRBV9 to TRBJ1-1, with D tentatively TRBD1 (5 bases). The CDR3 runs to 13 residues. CDR1 SGDLS and CDR2 YYNGEE come from the germline V gene. V was clipped by 2 bases and J by 4 bases, with 9 bases between them. CDR3 region: CASSVGGSTEAFF. CDR3 in DNA: TGTGCCAGCAGCGTTGGGGGGAGCACTGAAGCTTTCTTT.

The chain combines TRBV9 with TRBJ2-7; 7 bases are shared with TRBD2. The CDR3 is 16 residues long. The ends lost 3 bases at V and 4 bases at J; junction bases unmatched: 13. Germline V lookup: CDR1 SGDLS, CDR2 YYNGEE. The CDR3 bases are TGTGCCAGCAGCGCCAGTGGGGCTAGCGGATCATACGAGCAGTACTTC. It is translated as CASSASGASGSYEQYF.

J is TRBJ2-7 and V is TRBV6-1, with 8 bases fitting TRBD1. Germline values: CDR1 MNHNS, CDR2 SASEGT. Trimming cost V 6 bases and J 6 bases; bases outside gene matches: 10. This CDR3 is 14 amino acids long. CDR3 sequence: CASRAGQGPGEQYF. The DNA for the CDR3 is TGTGCCAGCAGGGCCGGACAGGGCCCCGGCGAGCAGTACTTC.

This chain links TRBV20-1 with TRBJ2-5; possibly TRBD1 or TRBD2 for D (5 bases each). The V and J ends lost 6 bases and 12 bases respectively, with 20 bases between them. The CDR3 runs 12 residues. CDR1 and CDR2 from the germline V gene are DFQATT and SNEGSKA (reference sequence). As DNA, the CDR3 is TGCAGTGCGGCCTCAGGGCAGGTCGGGAAGTACTTC. Protein sequence: CSAASGQVGKYF.

This clonotype was observed a few times. V and J are TRBV4-3 and TRBJ2-7, with D uncertain. The CDR3 contains 13 residues. The germline V gene encodes CDR1 LGHNA and CDR2 YSLEER. V dropped 0 bases and J dropped 9 bases, with 12 bases sitting between them. For the CDR3, the DNA is TGCGCCAGCAGCCAAGATCATTACGAGGCGCAGTACTTC. Translating it yields CASSQDHYEAQYF.

This clonotype was detected only a few times. The chain employs TRBV4-3 and TRBJ2-3; D unresolved. The CDR3 contains 16 residues. CDR1 and CDR2 from the germline V gene are LGHNA and YSLEER. V was clipped by 1 base and J by 3 bases, with 14 bases between them. CDR3 region: CASSQVGGLLTDTQYF. CDR3 DNA sequence: TGCGCCAGCAGCCAAGTAGGCGGTCTACTTACAGATACGCAGTATTTT.

This clonotype was picked up a small number of times. The chain uses TRBV10-1 and TRBJ2-1, with 7 nucleotides matching TRBD1. Trimming cost V 8 bases and J 3 bases; bases outside gene matches: 4. The CDR3 has 13 amino acids. Germline V gene lookup returns CDR1 WNHNN and CDR2 SYGVQD (reference sequence). Written as DNA, the CDR3 is TGCGCCAGCTCAGGGACAGACTACAATGAGCAGTTCTTC. It yields the protein CASSGTDYNEQFF.

In this sample, this clonotype turned up a few times. The rearrangement uses TRBV6-5 and TRBJ2-5; D unresolved. Germline V gives CDR1 MNHEY, CDR2 SVGAGI. Trimming removed 6 bases at V and 7 bases at J, with 12 bases between. The CDR3 consists of 12 residues. The chain's CDR3 is CASSPESSTQYF. CDR3 DNA sequence: TGTGCCAGCAGCCCTGAGTCCTCGACCCAGTACTTC.

This chain joins TRBV7-2 and TRBJ2-1; 8 bases are shared with TRBD2. The trim removed 5 bases at V and 10 bases at J, leaving 10 bases unmatched. In germline, CDR1 is SGHTA, CDR2 FQGNSA. The CDR3 runs to 14 residues. CDR3: CASSPRPRLAEQFF. Written as DNA, the CDR3 is TGTGCCAGCAGCCCCCGCCCCAGACTAGCGGAGCAGTTCTTC.

The J gene is TRBJ1-3, the V gene TRBV6-5, with 9 bases fitting TRBD1. V was clipped by 1 base and J by 2 bases; unmatched bases: 9. Germline V gene data show CDR1 as MNHEY and CDR2 as SVGAGI. The CDR3 is made up of 18 amino acids. CDR3 nucleotides: TGTGCCAGCAGTTACTTCAAAACAGGGGGCGCGACTGGAAACACCATATATTTT. It translates to CASSYFKTGGATGNTIYF.

The chain joins TRBV3-1 to TRBJ2-7; 7 positions match TRBD2. CDR1 is LGHDT, CDR2 YNNKEL, per germline (reference sequence). The CDR3 spans 14 residues. V was clipped by 6 bases and J by 5 bases; unmatched bases: 10. DNA of the CDR3: TGTGCCAGCAGGAAGTGGTCCAGCGGGAACGAGCAGTACTTC. It yields the protein CASRKWSSGNEQYF.

The chain combines TRBV29-1 with TRBJ1-1; D gene uncertain. Per germline, CDR1 SQVTM and CDR2 ANQGSEA. The CDR3 runs to 11 residues. V was shortened by 8 bases and J by 0 bases, with 7 bases between the two germline ends. The DNA of the CDR3 is TGCAGCCCCAGAATGAACACTGAAGCTTTCTTT. It encodes CSPRMNTEAFF.

This clonotype was seen ten or more times. In DNA, the CDR3 is TGTGCCACCTTCGACAGAAGTACACCCACTGAAGCTTTCTTT. This gives the protein CATFDRSTPTEAFF. The gene calls are TRBV10-3 and TRBJ1-1; D possibly corresponds to TRBD1 (5 bases). Germline-derived CDR1 and CDR2 are ENHRY and SYGVKD. Trimming shortened V by 10 bases and J by 4 bases, and 19 bases separated the two germline ends. This CDR3 comprises 14 residues.

This clonotype was counted a few times. This rearrangement joins TRBV5-1 to TRBJ2-2; possible D gene TRBD1, 6 bases. V dropped 0 bases and J dropped 6 bases, with 15 bases sitting between them. CDR3 length: 16 residues. Germline CDR1 SGHRS, CDR2 YFSETQ. As DNA, the CDR3 is TGCGCCAGCAGCTTGGAAGTGGGGGCACGATCCGGGGAGCTGTTTTTT. Its translation: CASSLEVGARSGELFF.

The V call is TRBV20-1, the J call TRBJ1-1; D unresolved. The CDR3 consists of 12 residues. Germline assignment: CDR1 DFQATT and CDR2 SNEGSKA (reference sequence). Here the CDR3 reads CRAPAPNTEAFF. The CDR3, as DNA: TGCAGGGCTCCGGCACCGAACACTGAAGCTTTCTTT.

This chain links TRBV4-3 with TRBJ1-4, with D maybe TRBD1 (5 bases). The germline CDR1 and CDR2 sequences are LGHNA and YSLEER. The V end lost 1 base, the J end lost 7 bases, and 13 bases lay between the germline ends. This CDR3 region has 15 residues. CDR3 nucleotides: TGCGCCAGCAGCCAAGTTGGCCGGGGCGGTGAAAAACTGTTTTTT. The encoded protein is CASSQVGRGGEKLFF.

The genes are TRBV7-6 and TRBJ2-7, with 7 bases matching TRBD2. Germline V gene sequence: CDR1 SGHVS, CDR2 FNYEAQ. After removal of 0 bases from V and 5 bases from J, the junction contained 4 bases not matched to a gene. This CDR3 has 14 residues. The CDR3 is CASSLAGGTDEQYF. The CDR3 bases are TGTGCCAGCAGCTTAGCGGGGGGGACCGACGAGCAGTACTTC.